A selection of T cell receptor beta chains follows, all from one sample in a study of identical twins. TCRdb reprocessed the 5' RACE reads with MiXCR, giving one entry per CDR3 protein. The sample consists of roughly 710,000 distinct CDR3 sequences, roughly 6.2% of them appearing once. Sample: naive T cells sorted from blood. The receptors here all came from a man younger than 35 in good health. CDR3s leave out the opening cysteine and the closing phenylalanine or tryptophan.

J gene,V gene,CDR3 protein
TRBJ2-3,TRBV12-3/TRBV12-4,ASSSLRGTDRDGVSTDTQY
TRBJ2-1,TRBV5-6,ASSLGGLAGGYNEQF
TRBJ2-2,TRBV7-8,ASSLEGWTGELF
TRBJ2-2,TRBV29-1,SARTVANTGELF
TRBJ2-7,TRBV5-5,ASSLVVTAPYEQY
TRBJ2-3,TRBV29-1,SASGKLVTDTQY
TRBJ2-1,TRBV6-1,ASSELGDRGLNEQF
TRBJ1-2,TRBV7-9,ASSFDSFNGYT
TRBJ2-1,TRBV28,ASSRRGGLAGNEQF
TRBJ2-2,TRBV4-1,ASSQIPNTGELF
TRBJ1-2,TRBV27,ASSEDRVGGYT
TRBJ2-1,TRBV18,ASSPSDRDYNEQF
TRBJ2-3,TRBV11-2,ASSLGSSSSGSTDTQY
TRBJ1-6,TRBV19,ASSIQGSLH
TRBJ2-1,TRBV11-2,ASSLVGTSGVGGVEQF
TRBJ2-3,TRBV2,ASRRGDYSTDTQY
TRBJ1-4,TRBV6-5,ASSYSRGANEKLF
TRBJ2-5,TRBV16,ASSRSGMEAQY
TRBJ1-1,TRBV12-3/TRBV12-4,ASGLAGLEAF
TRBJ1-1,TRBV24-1,ATTTPGGEAF
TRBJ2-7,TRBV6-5,ASSYSAGGSEQY
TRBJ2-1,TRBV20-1,SARDIGGAYNEQF
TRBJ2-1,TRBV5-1,ASSLAPGSYNEQF
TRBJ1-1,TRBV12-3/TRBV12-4,ASSPGWREAF
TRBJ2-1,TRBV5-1,ASSLLGQASYNEQF
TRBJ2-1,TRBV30,AWGRNNEQF
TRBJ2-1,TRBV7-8,ASSFPAGTSGNYNEQF
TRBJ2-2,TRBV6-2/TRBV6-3,ASSYLPGSNTGELF
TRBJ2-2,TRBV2,ASSGDAGELF
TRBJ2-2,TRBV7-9,ASSFGQGATGELF
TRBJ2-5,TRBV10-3,AITQGTQETQY
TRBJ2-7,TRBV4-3,ASSQGAAGTLSYEQY
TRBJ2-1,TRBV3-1,ASSQFGRATNEQF
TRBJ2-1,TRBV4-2,ASSQKRGELGEEQF
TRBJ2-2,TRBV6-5,ASSSQRTSGDTGELF
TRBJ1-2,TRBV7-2,ASSLASDRGAYGYT
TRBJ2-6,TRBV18,ASSTGGAGANVLT
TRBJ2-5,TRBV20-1,SASLSVGQETQY
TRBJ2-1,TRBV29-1,SVEGRTGPRGDEQF
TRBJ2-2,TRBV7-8,ASSLAGTGGGTGELF
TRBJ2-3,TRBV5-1,ASSLAGAVRRGGTDTQY
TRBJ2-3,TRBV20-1,RAEGQGTHTQY
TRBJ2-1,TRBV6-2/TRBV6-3,ASSYGTLAGGPFSRIEQF